The 31 T cell receptor beta chains below all came from one sample that was sequenced in a study of blood T cell repertoires in COVID-19. Profiled with immunoSEQ multiplex PCR; TCRdb holds only in-frame clones, not every one. The sample shows tens of thousands of clones, about four fifths of them seen only once. The sample taken for sequencing was peripheral blood. These receptors were taken from an older woman with acute or convalescent COVID-19.

V is TRBV10-1 and J is TRBJ2-2; 9 bases agree with TRBD2. The V gene's germline CDR1 is WNHNN and CDR2 SYGVQD (reference sequence). The trim removed 2 bases at V and 8 bases at J, leaving 6 bases unmatched. This CDR3 has 15 residues. CDR3 nucleotide sequence: TGCGCCAGCAGTGAGAGAGCTAGCGGGGTTGGGGAGCTGTTTTTT. This encodes CASSERASGVGELFF.

The chain is built from TRBV5-8 and TRBJ1-5; 7 positions agree with TRBD1. The CDR3 has 15 residues. Germline V gene lookup returns CDR1 SGHTS and CDR2 YDEGEE. Trimming removed 4 bases from V and 2 bases from J; junction bases left unmatched: 6. CDR3 sequence: CASSPTGVGNQPQHF. The CDR3 DNA reads TGTGCCAGCAGCCCCACAGGGGTAGGCAATCAGCCCCAGCATTTT.

This clone has a single count. This chain uses TRBV20-1 with TRBJ2-3, with 9 bases lining up with TRBD1. V dropped 3 bases and J dropped 2; count of bases not matched to a gene: 6. Germline CDR1 is DFQATT and CDR2 is SNEGSKA (reference sequence). The CDR3 is 15 amino acids. This CDR3 reads CSASVSQGATDTQYF. The CDR3 DNA is TGCAGTGCTAGTGTATCACAGGGGGCCACAGATACGCAGTATTTT.

J is TRBJ2-5 and V is TRBV5-1; D ambiguous. CDR3 size: 14 residues. Per germline, CDR1 SGHRS and CDR2 YFSETQ. V lost 0 bases to trimming and J lost 2 bases, with 8 bases between them. CDR3 residues: CASSLVSGQETQYF. CDR3 nucleotide sequence: TGCGCCAGCAGCTTGGTGTCAGGTCAAGAGACCCAGTACTTC.

The V call is TRBV9, the J call TRBJ2-3; 7 bases map to TRBD2. The V and J ends lost 0 bases and 1 base, in that order; junction bases with no gene match: 8. The germline CDR1 and CDR2 sequences are SGDLS and YYNGEE. The CDR3 covers 17 residues. CDR3 DNA sequence: TGTGCCAGCAGCGTAGCCCGGACTAGTACGGGCACAGATACGCAGTATTTT. This sequence encodes CASSVARTSTGTDTQYF.

Regarding this clone: The identical CDR3 is also encoded by other nucleotide sequences in the sample. The chain is built from TRBV7-8 and TRBJ1-4; possibly TRBD1 for D (5 bases). This CDR3 spans 14 amino acids. Per the germline V gene, CDR1 is SGHVS and CDR2 is FQNEAQ. V was clipped by 1 base and J by 7 bases, with 10 bases between them. This CDR3 is CASSLGGVGEKLFF. The DNA of the CDR3 is TGTGCCAGCAGCTTAGGGGGCGTGGGTGAAAAACTGTTTTTT.

The chain has TRBV10-3 and TRBJ2-5; a possible D gene is TRBD1 (5 bases). Deletions cut 3 bases from V and 5 bases from J, with 13 bases between. Germline V lookup: CDR1 ENHRY, CDR2 SYGVKD. The CDR3 has 14 residues. The CDR3 nucleotides read TGTGCCATCAGTGAAAGGGCCCAGGGCGAGACCCAGTACTTC. The encoded protein is CAISERAQGETQYF.

This clone came up a few times. V usage is TRBV18 and J usage is TRBJ1-1; TRBD1 matches 7 bases. CDR3 length: 15 residues. The V gene end was trimmed by 3 bases and the J gene end by 1 base; junction bases not matched to a gene: 5. Germline values: CDR1 KGHSH, CDR2 LQKENI. CDR3 region: CASSPLTGTNTEAFF. The CDR3 region has the DNA TGTGCCAGCTCACCGTTGACAGGGACGAACACTGAAGCTTTCTTT.

The chain employs TRBV3-1 (or the pseudogene TRBV3-2) and TRBJ1-5, with D uncertain. The CDR3 loop spans 13 amino acids. Germline lookup yields CDR1 LGHDT and CDR2 YNNKEL (reference sequence). Trimming left V 0 bases short and J 5 bases short, with 5 bases between. In DNA form, the CDR3 reads TGTGCCAGCAGCCAAGATCAGGATCAGCCCCAGCATTTT. Amino acid sequence: CASSQDQDQPQHF.

This chain uses TRBV19 with TRBJ1-2; the D gene is possibly TRBD1 (6 bases). Per germline, CDR1 LNHDA and CDR2 SQIVND (reference sequence). V gave up 4 bases and J gave up 3 bases, with 18 bases separating them. The CDR3 runs to 16 residues. CDR3 in DNA: TGTGCCAGTAGTACCCCCGGGGGGGCCTTCTACTATGGCTACACCTTC. Its translation: CASSTPGGAFYYGYTF.

The chain combines TRBV7-8 with TRBJ2-2; weak D call: TRBD1 (6 bases). Germline V CDR1 and CDR2: SGHVS, FQNEAQ. CDR3 size: 16 residues. Trimming pared 1 base from V and 4 bases from J, leaving 13 bases between. As DNA, the CDR3 is TGTGCCAGCAGCTTAGACGGGACAATCTCCACCGGGGAGCTGTTTTTT. This encodes CASSLDGTISTGELFF. Based on the CDR3 plus reference TRBV7-8 and TRBJ2-2, the full variable domain is GAGVSQSPRYKVAKRGQDVALRCDPISGHVSLFWYQQALGQGPEFLTYFQNEAQLDKSGLPSDRFFAERPEGSVSTLKIQRTQQEDSAVYLCASSLDGTISTGELFFGEGSRLTVL.

V is TRBV11-3 and J is TRBJ2-2, with D possibly TRBD2 on 6 matching bases. Germline values: CDR1 SGHNT, CDR2 YENEEA. CDR3 length equals 13 residues. Trimming took 5 bases from V and 3 from J, leaving 7 bases between them. The CDR3 protein is CASSRDYTGELFF. The DNA for the CDR3 is TGTGCCAGCAGCCGGGACTACACCGGGGAGCTGTTTTTT.

V and J are TRBV28 and TRBJ2-7; D uncertain. Germline V gene lookup returns CDR1 MDHEN and CDR2 SYDVKM. Trimming took off 4 bases at V and 2 bases at J, with 9 bases between the two ends. CDR3 length: 13 amino acids. The CDR3, as DNA: TGTGCCAGCAGTTCAGGTCCTACCTACGAGCAGTACTTC. Residues: CASSSGPTYEQYF.

The chain is built from TRBV6-6 and TRBJ2-6, with D hard to call. Deletions cut 6 bases from V and 0 bases from J, with 12 bases between. This CDR3 is built from 16 residues. CDR1 is MNHNY, CDR2 SVGAGI, per germline (reference sequence). The CDR3 here is CASSHLVSSGANVLTF. DNA of the CDR3: TGTGCCAGCAGCCACCTGGTGAGCTCTGGGGCCAACGTCCTGACTTTC.

There are a few counts of this clone. The chain has TRBV3-1 (or the pseudogene TRBV3-2) and TRBJ2-3, with D perhaps TRBD2 (7 bases). V gave up 4 bases and J gave up 6 bases, with 14 bases separating them. Germline V CDR1 and CDR2: LGHDT, YNNKEL (reference sequence). This CDR3 contains 14 residues. Here the CDR3 reads CASSLGGGRDTQYF. DNA of the CDR3: TGTGCCAGCAGCCTAGGGGGGGGCCGCGATACGCAGTATTTT.

The chain is built from TRBV15 and TRBJ1-2, with D unclear. Trimming took 6 bases from V and 3 from J, leaving 8 bases between them. Germline V lookup: CDR1 LNHNV, CDR2 YYDKDF (reference sequence). This CDR3 region has 12 residues. Here the CDR3 DNA reads TGTGCCACCAGTGAGCGGGACTATGGCTACACCTTC. It translates to CATSERDYGYTF.

V and J are TRBV7-8 and TRBJ2-7; TRBD1 might be the D (5 bases). V was cut by 6 bases and J by 0 bases, with 9 bases left in between. CDR1 and CDR2 from the germline V gene are SGHVS and FQNEAQ. The CDR3 length is 13 residues. The CDR3 region has the DNA TGTGCCAGCAGGTTACAGGTCTCCTACGAGCAGTACTTC. It specifies CASRLQVSYEQYF.

This clone showed up just once. The chain links TRBV5-6 to TRBJ2-7; 8 nucleotides align to TRBD1. CDR3 length: 17 residues. The germline CDR1 and CDR2 sequences are SGHDT and YYEEEE. Trimming at V came to 0 bases and at J to 0 bases, leaving 8 bases not matched to a gene. In DNA form, the CDR3 reads TGTGCCAGCAGCTTGGATCTGGGACAGGCTAGCTCCTACGAGCAGTACTTC. Its translation is CASSLDLGQASSYEQYF.

The chain has TRBV14 and TRBJ2-7; D gene uncertain. V was pared by 4 bases and J by 6 bases, with 13 bases between. The CDR3 loop spans 13 amino acids. From germline, CDR1 is SGHDN and CDR2 FVKESK. Here the CDR3 DNA reads TGTGCCAGCAGCCCCAGTCCCCTGTCCGAGCAGTACTTC. Amino acid sequence: CASSPSPLSEQYF. Drawing the rest from reference TRBV14 and TRBJ2-7, the complete variable domain is EAGVTQFPSHSVIEKGQTVTLRCDPISGHDNLYWYRRVMGKEIKFLLHFVKESKQDESGMPNNRFLAERTGGTYSTLKVQPAELEDSGVYFCASSPSPLSEQYFGPGTRLTVT.

The chain is built from TRBV5-6 and TRBJ2-5, with TRBD1 matching 9 bases. V was clipped by 4 bases and J by 5 bases; unmatched bases: 12. CDR3 size: 16 residues. The germline V gene encodes CDR1 SGHDT and CDR2 YYEEEE. This CDR3 is CASSGIGTGKRETQYF. The CDR3 nucleotides are TGTGCCAGCAGCGGCATCGGGACAGGGAAACGGGAGACCCAGTACTTC.

In its sample, this clone was seen a few times. The chain combines TRBV11-1 with TRBJ1-5, with 7 nucleotides matching TRBD1. V lost 5 bases, J lost 1 base, and 2 bases stayed unmatched. The CDR3 is made up of 14 amino acids. Germline assignment: CDR1 SGHAT and CDR2 FQDESV (reference sequence). CDR3 nucleotides: TGTGCCAGCAGCCAGGACAGGAGCAATCAGCCCCAGCATTTT. As protein: CASSQDRSNQPQHF.

The V call is TRBV11-3, the J call TRBJ2-1; a weak D match, TRBD1 (6 bases). The germline V and J ends were trimmed by 4 bases and 0 bases, with 13 bases remaining between them. Looked up from germline, CDR1 is SGHNT and CDR2 is YENEEA. This CDR3 comprises 16 residues. The CDR3 is CASSSDSSSSYNEQFF. The CDR3 DNA follows: TGTGCCAGCAGCTCGGACAGCTCCAGCTCCTACAATGAGCAGTTCTTC.

The V call is TRBV10-1, the J call TRBJ2-5, with TRBD2 identical over 8 bases. CDR1 and CDR2 from the germline V gene are WNHNN and SYGVQD (reference sequence). This CDR3 spans 16 amino acids. After removal of 2 bases from V and 1 base from J, the junction contained 6 bases not matched to a gene. Here the CDR3 reads CASSEIRAGGQETQYF. Here the CDR3 DNA reads TGCGCCAGCAGTGAGATAAGGGCGGGAGGCCAAGAGACCCAGTACTTC.

This clone was seen a single time. V gene TRBV23-1 combines with J gene TRBJ1-2; 10 nucleotides agree with TRBD1. TRBV23-1 is annotated as an ORF whose role is uncertain. The CDR3 runs to 16 residues. The trim removed 7 bases at V and 0 bases at J, leaving 8 bases unmatched. The CDR3 here is CASIPTGGCSNYGYTF. The CDR3 bases are TGCGCCAGCATCCCGACAGGGGGCTGCTCTAACTATGGCTACACCTTC.

CDR3 coding DNA: TGCGCCAGCAGCCCGGGACAGTTTTCCTACGAGCAGTACGTC. This translates into CASSPGQFSYEQYV. The chain is built from TRBV5-1 and TRBJ2-7; 7 bases fit TRBD1. The CDR3 loop spans 14 amino acids. Germline V gives CDR1 SGHRS, CDR2 YFSETQ. With 4 bases clipped from V and 1 base from J, the junction kept 5 bases outside the gene matches.

The gene calls are TRBV6-5 and TRBJ2-2; D ambiguous. Trimming took 2 bases from V and 5 from J, leaving 6 bases between them. The germline V gene has CDR1 MNHEY and CDR2 SVGAGI. The CDR3 is 13 residues long. In DNA, the CDR3 is TGTGCCAGCAGTTACGACGGGACCGGGGAGCTGTTTTTT. It yields the protein CASSYDGTGELFF.

This chain joins TRBV9 and TRBJ1-3; D is ambiguous. CDR3 length: 14 residues. Germline assignment: CDR1 SGDLS and CDR2 YYNGEE. Between the trimmed V and J ends, which lost 7 bases and 2 bases, there was a span of 13 bases. For the CDR3, the DNA is TGTGCCAGCGAGGAGGGATTCGCTGGAAACACCATATATTTT. Protein: CASEEGFAGNTIYF.

This sequence joins TRBV6-5 and TRBJ1-5; 7 positions agree with TRBD1. With V trimmed by 2 bases and J by 3 bases, 7 bases remained unmatched. The CDR3 contains 16 residues. CDR1 MNHEY and CDR2 SVGAGI come from the germline V gene. The CDR3 bases are TGTGCCAGCAGTTACGCTTTAACAGGGGCCAATCAGCCCCAGCATTTT. Translation gives CASSYALTGANQPQHF.

The V gene is TRBV11-3, the J gene TRBJ2-7, with D perhaps TRBD2 (5 bases). The CDR3 sequence is 12 residues long. The germline CDR1 and CDR2 sequences are SGHNT and YENEEA. Trimming cost V 0 bases and J 7 bases, with 7 bases left between them. The CDR3 sequence: CASSLETGEQYF. DNA of the CDR3: TGTGCCAGCAGCTTAGAGACGGGAGAGCAGTACTTC.

The chain is built from TRBV4-3 and TRBJ1-2; D gene ambiguous. The CDR3 has 15 amino acids. Germline CDR1 is LGHNA and CDR2 is YSLEER. V was pared by 1 base and J by 3 bases, with 12 bases between. CDR3 DNA sequence: TGCGCCAGCAGCCAAGGAAGTGCCAGTTACTATGGCTACACCTTC. Its translation: CASSQGSASYYGYTF.

The chain is built from TRBV24-1 and TRBJ1-4, with 9 bases that match TRBD1. After removal of 4 bases from V and 8 bases from J, the junction contained 4 bases not matched to a gene. The germline V gene has CDR1 KGHDR and CDR2 SFDVKD. The CDR3 consists of 14 residues. CDR3: CATSEGTGTEKLFF. Written as DNA, the CDR3 is TGTGCCACCAGTGAGGGGACAGGGACGGAAAAACTGTTTTTT.